The entry below describes one TCR beta chain. This record belongs to a study of PD-L1 blockade in urothelial cancer. Across the study: Blood drawn 3 weeks (second dose) and 6 weeks after treatment start was analyzed. A median of roughly 150,000 T cells was found in the blood samples.

Assay used: immunoSEQ multiplex PCR; TCRdb lists only in-frame clones, some missing. The table records tens of thousands of clones, roughly 87% of them present only once. V was clipped by 0 bases and J by 3 bases, with 12 bases between them. Germline V gene data show CDR1 as GTSNPN and CDR2 as SVGIG (reference sequence). The CDR3 has 15 amino acids. The chain employs TRBV30 and TRBJ1-3; D is perhaps TRBD1 (6 bases). The sequenced sample was PBMCs, obtained around atezolizumab (anti-PD-L1) treatment. The origin of this receptor is a woman in her 70s with urothelial cancer. CDR3 sequence: CAWSVTGRGGNTIYF. The CDR3 coding sequence is TGTGCCTGGAGTGTAACGGGCAGGGGTGGAAACACCATATATTTT. Based on the CDR3 plus reference TRBV30 and TRBJ1-3, the full variable domain is SQTIHQWPATLVQPVGSPLSLECTVEGTSNPNLYWYRQAAGRGLQLLFYSVGIGQISSEVPQNLSASRPQDRQFILSSKKLLLSDSGFYLCAWSVTGRGGNTIYFGEGSWLTVV.